The clone carrying this T cell receptor (beta chain) was counted many times. Germline V gene data show CDR1 as SGHKS and CDR2 as YYEKEE (reference sequence). The CDR3 is 15 residues long. The V gene lost 3 bases and the J gene lost 8 bases, with 17 bases spanning the gap. This entry belongs to a study of low-dose radiotherapy and immunotherapy resistance in tumors. Study as a whole: Ipilimumab 1 mg/kg every six weeks, together with nivolumab 240 mg every two weeks, was given intravenously to patients.

Time point noted: after trial treatment. Sample treatment: LDRT plus nivolumab, ipilimumab, low-dose cyclophosphamide and aspirin (RACIN trial). First-strand cDNA relied on TRAV- and TRBV-specific primers spanning alpha and beta chains. Over around 19 PCR cycles, TCRs were amplified from a constant-region primer and V-primer adapter. In TCRdb, the reads were re-called with MiXCR into one record per CDR3 protein. Of about 44,000 distinct CDR3 sequences in the sample, approximately 26% were seen once. The J gene is TRBJ1-4, the V gene TRBV5-5; D not certain. This specimen consisted of PBMCs, obtained after low-dose radiotherapy plus immunotherapy. This TCR was sampled from a male donor with prostate cancer. The CDR3 is CASSSQGSRGEKLFF. The CDR3 DNA reads TGTGCCAGCAGCTCGCAAGGCAGTCGAGGGGAAAAACTGTTTTTT.